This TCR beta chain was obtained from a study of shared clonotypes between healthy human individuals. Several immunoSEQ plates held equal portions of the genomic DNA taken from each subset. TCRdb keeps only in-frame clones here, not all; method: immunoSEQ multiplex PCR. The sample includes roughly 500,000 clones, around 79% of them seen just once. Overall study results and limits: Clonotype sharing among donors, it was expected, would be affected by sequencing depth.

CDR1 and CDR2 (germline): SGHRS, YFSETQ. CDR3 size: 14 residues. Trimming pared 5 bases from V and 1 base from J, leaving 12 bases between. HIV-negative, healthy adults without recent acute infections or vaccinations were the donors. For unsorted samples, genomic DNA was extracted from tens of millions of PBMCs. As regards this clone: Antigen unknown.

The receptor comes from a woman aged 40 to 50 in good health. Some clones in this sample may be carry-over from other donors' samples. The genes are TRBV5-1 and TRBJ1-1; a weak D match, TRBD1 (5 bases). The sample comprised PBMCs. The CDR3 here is CASSYSGGNTEAFF. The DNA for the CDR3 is TGCGCCAGCAGTTATTCGGGGGGGAACACTGAAGCTTTCTTT.